The 17 T cell receptor beta chains listed next were all sequenced from one sample in a study of blood T cell repertoires in COVID-19. The data were produced by immunoSEQ multiplex PCR, yet TCRdb's version contains in-frame clones alone and is incomplete. The sample includes approximately 390,000 clones, 87% seen only once; the top ten take around 9.3%. Input material: PBMCs or T cells enriched from blood (not recorded which). The receptors stem from a woman in her fifties or sixties who had recovered from COVID-19.

V usage is TRBV13 and J usage is TRBJ1-6; D is unresolved. The germline V and J ends were trimmed by 4 bases and 10 bases, with 20 bases remaining between them. Germline lookup yields CDR1 PRHDT and CDR2 FYEKMQ (reference sequence). The CDR3 has 16 amino acids. CDR3 amino acids: CASSSNTEGTSSPLHF. CDR3 nucleotide sequence: TGTGCCAGCAGCTCGAATACTGAGGGTACAAGCTCACCCCTCCACTTT. Full variable domain (remainder filled in from reference TRBV13 and TRBJ1-6): AAGVIQSPRHLIKEKRETATLKCYPIPRHDTVYWYQQGPGQDPQFLISFYEKMQSDKGSIPDRFSAQQFSDYHSELNMSSLELGDSALYFCASSSNTEGTSSPLHFGNGTRLTVT.

V gene TRBV19 combines with J gene TRBJ1-3; 8 bases line up with TRBD1. Germline-derived CDR1 and CDR2 are LNHDA and SQIVND (reference sequence). The V and J ends lost 6 bases and 0 bases, in that order; junction bases with no gene match: 13. The length of the CDR3 is 18 residues. The CDR3 DNA reads TGTGCCAGTAGCGATACCGGGACAGGAATGCTCTCTGGAAACACCATATATTTT. Translation gives CASSDTGTGMLSGNTIYF.

The gene calls are TRBV4-3 and TRBJ2-6; unclear D gene. V lost 0 bases to trimming and J lost 0 bases, with 9 bases between them. CDR1 and CDR2 from the germline V gene are LGHNA and YSLEER. The CDR3 spans 17 residues. The CDR3 is CASSQDSGVSGANVLTF. The CDR3 DNA follows: TGCGCCAGCAGCCAAGATAGTGGAGTCTCTGGGGCCAACGTCCTGACTTTC.

V and J are TRBV7-9 and TRBJ2-1; possible D gene TRBD2, 6 bases. Germline V gives CDR1 SEHNR, CDR2 FQNEAQ (reference sequence). The CDR3 contains 15 residues. V was pared by 1 base and J by 7 bases, with 14 bases between. DNA for the CDR3: TGTGCCAGCAGCTTAGGCGGGGCCCTTATGAATGAGCAGTTCTTC. Residues: CASSLGGALMNEQFF.

The chain joins TRBV7-9 to TRBJ1-2; D remains ambiguous. Germline V lookup: CDR1 SEHNR, CDR2 FQNEAQ (reference sequence). CDR3 size: 14 residues. V was shortened by 5 bases and J by 5 bases, with 15 bases between the two germline ends. CDR3 bases: TGTGCCAGCAGCGAAGCGGGGATTACTTATGGCTACACCTTC. Its protein is CASSEAGITYGYTF.

The V call is TRBV4-1, the J call TRBJ2-7; maybe TRBD1 (5 bases). The V end was cut by 7 bases, the J end by 0 bases, with 10 bases between. The CDR3 sequence is 13 residues long. Germline V gene data show CDR1 as MGHRA and CDR2 as YSYEKL. CDR3 protein: CASKPQGSYEQYF. CDR3 nucleotides: TGCGCCAGCAAGCCCCAGGGCTCCTACGAGCAGTACTTC.

The chain uses TRBV2 and TRBJ2-7; D not certain. V lost 3 bases and J lost 1, with 7 bases in between. This CDR3 is 13 amino acids long. CDR1 is SNHLY, CDR2 FYNNEI, per germline. CDR3: CASSDLQSYEQYF. The DNA of the CDR3 is TGTGCCAGCAGTGACTTGCAGTCCTACGAGCAGTACTTC.

This clone was seen only a few times. V is TRBV9 and J is TRBJ2-5; a possible D gene is TRBD1 (7 bases). CDR3 length: 16 amino acids. V shed 0 bases and J shed 1 base, with 13 bases lying between them. CDR1 and CDR2 (germline): SGDLS, YYNGEE. The CDR3 region is CASSVGRGRVQETQYF. DNA of the CDR3: TGTGCCAGCAGCGTAGGGAGGGGGCGCGTCCAAGAGACCCAGTACTTC.

The chain couples TRBV5-5 to TRBJ2-1; tentatively, D is TRBD1 (5 bases). Germline V gives CDR1 SGHKS, CDR2 YYEKEE (reference sequence). The CDR3 has 11 residues. V was cut by 3 bases and J by 9 bases, with 7 bases left in between. As DNA, the CDR3 is TGTGCCAGCAGCTCCAGGGTTGAGCAGTTCTTC. Translation gives CASSSRVEQFF.

In DNA, the CDR3 is TGCGCCAGCAGCGAGCAGGGAAACTTCCACTATGGCTACACCTTC. Protein sequence: CASSEQGNFHYGYTF. The chain carries TRBV5-1 and TRBJ1-2; possible D gene TRBD1, 5 bases. V lost 4 bases and J lost 3, with 16 bases in between. Germline CDR1 is SGHRS and CDR2 is YFSETQ. This CDR3 is 15 amino acids long.

V and J are TRBV28 and TRBJ1-2; D not certain. The CDR3 sequence is 12 residues long. CDR1 and CDR2 from the germline V gene are MDHEN and SYDVKM. Trimming stripped 4 bases from V and 8 bases from J, with 11 bases between. The CDR3 DNA sequence: TGTGCCAGCAGTTCCTCGGTTGAAGGCTACACCTTC. Residues: CASSSSVEGYTF.

This clone was seen once. The chain joins TRBV6-2 or TRBV6-3 to TRBJ2-7; D is perhaps TRBD2 (7 bases). The germline gives CDR1 MNHEY, CDR2 SVGEGT. V dropped 2 bases and J dropped 2 bases, with 13 bases sitting between them. The CDR3 is 15 residues long. This CDR3 is CASSYKGGGPYEQYF. The CDR3 DNA reads as TGTGCCAGCAGTTACAAGGGGGGGGGCCCCTACGAGCAGTACTTC.

V and J are TRBV5-5 and TRBJ2-2, with a weak D call TRBD2 (5 bases). The CDR3 sequence is 15 residues long. Trimming took off 1 base at V and 4 bases at J, with 11 bases between the two ends. Germline lookup yields CDR1 SGHKS and CDR2 YYEKEE (reference sequence). CDR3 region: CASSLFGVGTGELFF. The CDR3 DNA is TGTGCCAGCAGCTTGTTCGGGGTCGGCACCGGGGAGCTGTTTTTT.

The chain links TRBV11-1 to TRBJ2-5; no definite D call. Germline V gene sequence: CDR1 SGHAT, CDR2 FQDESV (reference sequence). The germline V and J ends were trimmed by 8 bases and 4 bases, with 5 bases remaining between them. CDR3 length: 10 residues. The CDR3 reads CASAAETQYF. The CDR3 nucleotides read TGTGCCAGCGCGGCAGAGACCCAGTACTTC.

The CDR3 is CASSRGRRADTQYF. The CDR3 coding sequence is TGTGCCAGCAGCCGAGGGCGGCGGGCAGATACGCAGTATTTT. This chain joins TRBV9 and TRBJ2-3; D might be TRBD2 (5 bases). Looked up from germline, CDR1 is SGDLS and CDR2 is YYNGEE. V shed 4 bases and J shed 4 bases, with 13 bases lying between them. The CDR3 extends over 14 amino acids.

The CDR3 loop is CASSHRERLRRGYTF. The CDR3 coding sequence is TGCGCCAGCAGCCATCGCGAGCGGCTCCGTCGGGGCTACACCTTC. This chain uses TRBV4-1 with TRBJ1-2; no reliable D call. The CDR3 is 15 amino acids. Trimming took off 3 bases at V and 8 bases at J, with 19 bases between the two ends. Looked up from germline, CDR1 is MGHRA and CDR2 is YSYEKL.

V usage is TRBV6-5 and J usage is TRBJ2-1, with TRBD1 identical over 8 bases. The CDR3 totals 16 residues. Germline V lookup: CDR1 MNHEY, CDR2 SVGAGI. J gave up 4 bases and V 1 base, and 6 bases lay outside the gene matches. DNA of the CDR3: TGTGCCAGCAGTTACTATTCGGACAGGGAGTACAATGAGCAGTTCTTC. Its translation is CASSYYSDREYNEQFF.